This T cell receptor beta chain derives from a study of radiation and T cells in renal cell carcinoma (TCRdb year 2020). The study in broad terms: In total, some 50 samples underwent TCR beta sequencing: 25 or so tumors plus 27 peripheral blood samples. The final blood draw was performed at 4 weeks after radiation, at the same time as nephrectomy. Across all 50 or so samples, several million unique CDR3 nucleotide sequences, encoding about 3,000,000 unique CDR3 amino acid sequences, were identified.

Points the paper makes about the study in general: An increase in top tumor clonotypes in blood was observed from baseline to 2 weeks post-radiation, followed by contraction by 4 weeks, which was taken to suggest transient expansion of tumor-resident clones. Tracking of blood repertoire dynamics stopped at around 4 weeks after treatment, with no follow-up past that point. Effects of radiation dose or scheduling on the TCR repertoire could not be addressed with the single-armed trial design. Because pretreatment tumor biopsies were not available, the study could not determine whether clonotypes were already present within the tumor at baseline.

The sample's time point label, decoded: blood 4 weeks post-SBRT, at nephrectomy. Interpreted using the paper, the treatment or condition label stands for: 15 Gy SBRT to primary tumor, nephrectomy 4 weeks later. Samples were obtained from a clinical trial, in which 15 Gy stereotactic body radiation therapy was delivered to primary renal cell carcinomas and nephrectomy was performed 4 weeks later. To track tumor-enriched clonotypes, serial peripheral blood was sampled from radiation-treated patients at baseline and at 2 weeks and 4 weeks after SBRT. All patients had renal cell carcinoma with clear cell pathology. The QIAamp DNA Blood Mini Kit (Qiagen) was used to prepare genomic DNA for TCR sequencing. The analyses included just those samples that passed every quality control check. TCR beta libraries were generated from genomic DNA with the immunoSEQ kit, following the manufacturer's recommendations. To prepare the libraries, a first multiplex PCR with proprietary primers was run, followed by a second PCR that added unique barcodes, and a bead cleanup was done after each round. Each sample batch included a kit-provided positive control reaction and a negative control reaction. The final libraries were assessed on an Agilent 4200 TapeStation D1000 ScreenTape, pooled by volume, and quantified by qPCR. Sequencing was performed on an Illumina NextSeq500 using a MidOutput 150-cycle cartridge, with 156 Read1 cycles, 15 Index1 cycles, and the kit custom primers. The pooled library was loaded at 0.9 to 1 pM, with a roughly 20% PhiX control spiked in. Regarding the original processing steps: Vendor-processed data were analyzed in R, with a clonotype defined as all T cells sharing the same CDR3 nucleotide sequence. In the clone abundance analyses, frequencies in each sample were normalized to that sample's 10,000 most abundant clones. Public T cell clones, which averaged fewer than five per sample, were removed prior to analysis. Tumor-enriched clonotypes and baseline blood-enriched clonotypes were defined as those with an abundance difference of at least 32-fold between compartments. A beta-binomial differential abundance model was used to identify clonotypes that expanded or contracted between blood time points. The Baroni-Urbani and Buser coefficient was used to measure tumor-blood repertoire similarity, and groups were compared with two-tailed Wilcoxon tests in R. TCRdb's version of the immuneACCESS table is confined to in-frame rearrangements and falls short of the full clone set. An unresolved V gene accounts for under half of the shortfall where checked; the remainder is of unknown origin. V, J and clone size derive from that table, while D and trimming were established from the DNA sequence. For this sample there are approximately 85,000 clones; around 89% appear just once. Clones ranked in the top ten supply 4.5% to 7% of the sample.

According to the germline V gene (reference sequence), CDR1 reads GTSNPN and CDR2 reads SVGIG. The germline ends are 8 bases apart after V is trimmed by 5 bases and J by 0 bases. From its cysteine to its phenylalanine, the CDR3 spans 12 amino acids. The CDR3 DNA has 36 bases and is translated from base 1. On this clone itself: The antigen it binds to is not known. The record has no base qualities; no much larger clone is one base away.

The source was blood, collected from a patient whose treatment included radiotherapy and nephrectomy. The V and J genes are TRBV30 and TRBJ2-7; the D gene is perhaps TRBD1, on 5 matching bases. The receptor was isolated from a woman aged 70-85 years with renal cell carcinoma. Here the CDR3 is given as CAWDSSSYEQYF. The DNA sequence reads TGTGCCTGGGACAGTAGCTCCTACGAGCAGTACTTC.